The 21 T cell receptor beta chains given below trace back to one sample, sequenced in a study of regulatory T cells in long-lasting Graves disease. Construction of the TCR beta libraries employed iRepertoire HTBI primers in conjunction with Arm-PCR of CDR3 regions. One entry per CDR3 protein, called by TCRdb with MiXCR from the multiplex PCR reads. This sample has about 460,000 distinct CDR3 sequences, with approximately 22% found just once. The sample's time point: persistent/refractory GD, antithyroid drugs over 5 years with positive TRAb. The TCR library was prepared using RNA isolated from PBMCs. Sequenced material: peripheral blood mononuclear cells (PBMCs), taken when the disease was refractory, from a patient treated with antithyroid drugs. The receptors were sampled from a female donor with Graves disease.

This sequence joins TRBV5-1 and TRBJ2-7; 9 bases are a match to TRBD2. This CDR3 is 16 amino acids long. The germline gives CDR1 SGHRS, CDR2 YFSETQ. The V segment lost 4 bases and the J segment 4 bases; nucleotides outside the gene matches: 12. The CDR3 region is CASSILRGLAPYEQYF. The CDR3 coding sequence is TGCGCCAGCAGCATCCTCAGGGGACTAGCACCTTACGAGCAGTACTTC.

Comments on this clonotype: A junction boundary mismatches the germline segment, possibly from a read error. The CDR3 here is CASSQFGLAGREQYF. CDR3 DNA: TGCGCCAGCAGCCAATTTGGCCTAGCGGGACGAGAGCAGTACTTC. The J gene is TRBJ2-7, the V gene TRBV11-3, with TRBD2 matching 9 bases. Germline V gives CDR1 SGHNT, CDR2 YENEEA. CDR3 size: 15 residues.

This clonotype was detected ten times or more. V and J are TRBV28 and TRBJ2-7; D is undetermined. This CDR3 is 13 amino acids long. The germline gives CDR1 MDHEN, CDR2 SYDVKM. V dropped 2 bases and J dropped 5 bases, with 10 bases sitting between them. CDR3 sequence (DNA): TGTGCCAGCAGTTTACCTAGTCACCACGAGCAGTACTTC. It encodes CASSLPSHHEQYF. Variable domain in full (rest from reference TRBV28 and TRBJ2-7): DVKVTQSSRYLVKRTGEKVFLECVQDMDHENMFWYRQDPGLGLRLIYFSYDVKMKEKGDIPEGYSVSREKKERFSLILESASTNQTSMYLCASSLPSHHEQYFGPGTRLTVT.

Points on this clonotype: Compared with germline, one end of the junction differs, possibly owing to a read error. The chain is built from TRBV28 and TRBJ1-5; D call uncertain. The CDR3 is 12 amino acids. Looked up from germline, CDR1 is MDHEN and CDR2 is SYDVKM. This CDR3 reads CGSSLFSEPQHF. CDR3 coding DNA: TGTGGCAGCAGTTTATTTTCGGAGCCCCAGCATTTT.

The genes are TRBV15 and TRBJ1-1; 7 nucleotides match TRBD1. V gave up 2 bases and J gave up 8 bases; unmatched junction bases: 5. The CDR3 runs 13 residues. The V gene's germline CDR1 is LNHNV and CDR2 YYDKDF (reference sequence). CDR3: CATSRQGGREAFF. The CDR3 bases are TGTGCCACCAGCAGACAGGGGGGTAGGGAAGCTTTCTTT.

This clonotype appeared a few times. Its ends do not fully match the called genes, so a read error is possible. The genes are TRBV6-1 and TRBJ1-4; D may be TRBD1 (5 bases). The length of the CDR3 is 14 residues. Germline V lookup: CDR1 MNHNS, CDR2 SASEGT. The CDR3 sequence: CASSEGGTDEKLFF. Here the CDR3 DNA reads TGTGCCAGCAGCGAAGGAGGGACCGATGAAAAACTGTTTTTT.

This clonotype appeared many times. This chain uses TRBV28 with TRBJ1-4; perhaps TRBD1 as D (5 bases). V was clipped by 3 bases and J by 8 bases, with 10 bases between them. The CDR3 extends over 13 amino acids. Germline V gives CDR1 MDHEN, CDR2 SYDVKM. The CDR3 here is CASSLGQGEKLFF. CDR3 nucleotide sequence: TGTGCCAGCAGTTTGGGGCAGGGAGAAAAACTGTTTTTT.

The table lists this clonotype with a few counts. The chain's CDR3 is CASSSHGGDNTEAFF. CDR3 DNA sequence: TGTGCCAGCAGCTCCCATGGGGGTGATAACACTGAAGCTTTCTTT. The chain combines TRBV7-3 with TRBJ1-1, with a tentative D call TRBD1 (5 bases). V lost 4 bases to trimming and J lost 2 bases, with 14 bases between them. Germline CDR1 and CDR2: SGHTA and FQGTGA. The CDR3 has 15 residues.

The chain has TRBV20-1 and TRBJ2-3, with D uncertain. V shed 3 bases and J shed 1 base, with 11 bases lying between them. Germline-derived CDR1 and CDR2 are DFQATT and SNEGSKA (reference sequence). The CDR3 has 14 residues. CDR3 region: CSASAPVGTDTQYF. Here the CDR3 DNA reads TGCAGTGCTAGTGCCCCGGTCGGCACAGATACGCAGTATTTT.

This clonotype was observed a few times. This chain connects TRBV10-3 to TRBJ1-1, with D tentatively TRBD1 (6 bases). The CDR3 contains 13 residues. CDR1 is ENHRY and CDR2 is SYGVKD in the germline V gene. V lost 7 bases and J 6 bases, leaving 15 bases between the germline ends. The CDR3 DNA is TGTGCCATCAATGGGGAGGGGGTGGCTGAAGCTTTCTTT. Amino acid sequence: CAINGEGVAEAFF.

There are many counts of this clonotype. The CDR3 protein is CASSRFRGGGYGYTF. Here the CDR3 DNA reads TGTGCCAGTAGTAGATTCAGGGGGGGAGGCTATGGCTACACCTTC. The chain recombines TRBV19 with TRBJ1-2; 7 nucleotides agree with TRBD1. After removal of 4 bases from V and 4 bases from J, the junction contained 9 bases not matched to a gene. The CDR3 covers 15 residues. From germline, CDR1 is LNHDA and CDR2 SQIVND (reference sequence).

This clonotype was recorded a few times. The V gene is TRBV7-2, the J gene TRBJ1-1, with TRBD1 as a possible D gene (6 bases). CDR3 length: 15 amino acids. Deletions cut 5 bases from V and 4 bases from J, with 17 bases between. CDR1 is SGHTA and CDR2 is FQGNSA in the germline V gene. CDR3 nucleotide sequence: TGTGCCAGCAGCCCCACCCGGGGGGGCGGCACTGAAGCTTTCTTT. Translating it yields CASSPTRGGGTEAFF. Supplemented by reference TRBV7-2 and TRBJ1-1, the full variable domain reads GAGVSQSPSNKVTEKGKDVELRCDPISGHTALYWYRQSLGQGLEFLIYFQGNSAPDKSGLPSDRFSAERTGGSVSTLTIQRTQQEDSAVYLCASSPTRGGGTEAFFGQGTRLTVV.

This clonotype was recorded a few times. The chain links TRBV29-1 to TRBJ2-2, with 8 bases matching TRBD1. CDR1 and CDR2 from the germline V gene are SQVTM and ANQGSEA. CDR3 length equals 13 residues. Unmatched junction bases numbered 4, after V lost 6 bases and J lost 4 bases. In DNA form, the CDR3 reads TGCAGCGTCAGACAGGGGAGCACCGGGGAGCTGTTTTTT. Its protein product is CSVRQGSTGELFF.

This clonotype was seen more than once but under ten times. The rearrangement uses TRBV20-1 and TRBJ2-7; D unresolved. The V end lost 5 bases, the J end lost 1 base, and 6 bases lay between the germline ends. Germline values: CDR1 DFQATT, CDR2 SNEGSKA (reference sequence). The CDR3 consists of 11 residues. CDR3 sequence (DNA): TGCAGTGCTTTTGCTTCCTACGAGCAGTACTTC. Residues: CSAFASYEQYF.

In its sample, this clonotype was seen many times. At one end the junction does not follow the germline gene, possibly because of a read error. CDR3 in DNA: TGTGCCAGCAGCCCTGGGGACAGGGGAAATGAAAAACTGTTTTTT. Its protein is CASSPGDRGNEKLFF. V usage is TRBV5-1 and J usage is TRBJ1-4, with 10 bases fitting TRBD1. CDR1 is SGHRS, CDR2 YFSETQ, per germline. The CDR3 consists of 15 residues.

The rearrangement uses TRBV7-3 and TRBJ2-3, with TRBD2 matching 8 bases. The germline V gene has CDR1 SGHTA and CDR2 FQGTGA. V gave up 4 bases and J gave up 0 bases; unmatched junction bases: 6. This CDR3 has 16 residues. The CDR3 DNA reads TGTGCCAGCAGCTCAAGACTAGCGAGGAGCACAGATACGCAGTATTTT. Residues: CASSSRLARSTDTQYF.

Ten or more counts support this clonotype. An end of the junction does not agree with germline; a read error may underlie this. V is TRBV5-1 and J is TRBJ1-1; D is possibly TRBD1 (6 bases). The germline gives CDR1 SGHRS, CDR2 YFSETQ. The CDR3 spans 14 residues. CDR3 region: CASSFGGANTEAFF. DNA of the CDR3: TGTGCCAGCAGTTTCGGGGGGGCGAACACTGAAGCTTTCTTT.

This clonotype came up a few times. The J gene is TRBJ2-2, the V gene TRBV11-1; D remains unclear. Trimming left V 1 base short and J 5 bases short, with 11 bases between. CDR3 length: 15 residues. In germline, CDR1 is SGHAT, CDR2 FQDESV (reference sequence). CDR3 region: CASSLEGRQTGELFF. The CDR3 coding sequence is TGTGCCAGCAGCTTAGAAGGGCGCCAAACCGGGGAGCTGTTTTTT.

V is TRBV27 and J is TRBJ2-5, with D perhaps TRBD1 (5 bases). The V end was cut by 3 bases, the J end by 1 base, with 9 bases between. This CDR3 contains 14 residues. Per the germline V gene, CDR1 is MNHEY and CDR2 is SMNVEV (reference sequence). CDR3 amino acids: CASSFRGSQETQYF. The CDR3 DNA follows: TGTGCCAGCAGTTTTAGGGGATCCCAAGAGACCCAGTACTTC.

The rearrangement joins TRBV28 to TRBJ1-1; D unresolved. V lost 8 bases and J 7 bases, leaving 8 bases between the germline ends. Germline CDR1 and CDR2: MDHEN and SYDVKM. The CDR3 runs 10 residues. The DNA of the CDR3 is TGTGCCAGCGGCTGGGGTGAAGCTTTCTTT. Translated: CASGWGEAFF.

This clonotype has a count of ten or more. The V and J genes are TRBV5-1 and TRBJ1-4; 8 bases map to TRBD1. The germline gives CDR1 SGHRS, CDR2 YFSETQ. With 0 bases clipped from V and 10 bases from J, the junction kept 5 bases outside the gene matches. CDR3 length: 14 amino acids. DNA for the CDR3: TGCGCCAGCAGCTTGGAGACAGGGGTTGGAAAACTGTTTTTT. This sequence encodes CASSLETGVGKLFF.